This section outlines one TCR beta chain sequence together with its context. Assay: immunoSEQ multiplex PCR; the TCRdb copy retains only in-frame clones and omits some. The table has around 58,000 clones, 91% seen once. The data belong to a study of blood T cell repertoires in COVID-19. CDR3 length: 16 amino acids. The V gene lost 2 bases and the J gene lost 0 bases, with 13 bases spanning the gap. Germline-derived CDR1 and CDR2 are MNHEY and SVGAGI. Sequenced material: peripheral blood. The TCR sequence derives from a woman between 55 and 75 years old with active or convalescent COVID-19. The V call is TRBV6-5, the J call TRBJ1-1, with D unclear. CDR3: CASSYGQAVLNTEAFF. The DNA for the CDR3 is TGTGCCAGCAGTTACGGCCAGGCCGTTTTGAACACTGAAGCTTTCTTT.